The present T cell receptor beta chain was sequenced within a study of radiation and T cells in renal cell carcinoma. In regard to this clone: Its antigen is unknown.

Whole-study results and caveats: Baseline intratumoral clonotype presence is unknown without pretreatment biopsies.

Germline V gene lookup returns CDR1 SGHNT and CDR2 YYREEE (reference sequence). V was clipped by 4 bases and J by 4 bases; unmatched bases: 12. The CDR3 is 16 amino acids. Time point here: baseline pretreatment blood. The treatment here: 15 Gy SBRT to primary tumor, nephrectomy 4 weeks later. Blood was sampled at baseline, 2 weeks and 4 weeks after SBRT. The tumor was a clear cell renal cell carcinoma. The repertoire was sequenced with immunoSEQ multiplex PCR; TCRdb's copy has only in-frame clones and lacks some. Here the sample spans approximately 100,000 clones, 80% to 90% being singletons. V usage is TRBV5-4 and J usage is TRBJ2-5, with TRBD2 matching over 8 bases. This receptor was obtained from a man aged 50-59 years with renal cell carcinoma. The sequences come from blood, collected from a patient whose treatment included radiotherapy and nephrectomy. CDR3 region: CASSGGLGLAGETQYF. CDR3 nucleotides: TGTGCCAGCAGCGGCGGGTTGGGGCTAGCGGGAGAGACCCAGTACTTC.